This T cell receptor (beta chain) came from a study of cytomegalovirus exposure and HLA in healthy donors. With 0 bases removed from V and 6 bases from J, the gap between germline ends came to 12 bases. CDR1 and CDR2 from the germline V gene are SGHTA and FQGNSA. CDR3 length: 15 residues. The PCR ran on 60 Vbeta and 13 Jbeta primers. Produced via immunoSEQ multiplex PCR; TCRdb's table is partial and in-frame only. The sample contains some 180,000 clones, roughly 85% of which appear only once. Whole-study results and caveats: A later analysis reportedly found fewer N-insertions in an Asian-associated ancestry cluster than the roughly 670-donor mean. Follow-up analysis seemed to connect common viral pathogens with several of the most significant clusters identified.

Remarks on this clone: The target antigen is unknown.

This chain uses TRBV7-2 with TRBJ2-1, with D possibly being TRBD2 (6 bases). The receptor comes from a man aged 25-45 years in good health and CMV-seropositive. Sequencing used PBMCs. For the CDR3, the DNA is TGTGCCAGCAGCTTAGCGGGGGACTTCCTCAATGAGCAGTTCTTC. Translation gives CASSLAGDFLNEQFF.